This section outlines one TCR beta chain sequence together with its context. Germline CDR1 is MNHEY and CDR2 is SVGAGI. This CDR3 spans 13 amino acids. V was shortened by 7 bases and J by 5 bases, with 14 bases between the two germline ends. Study processing details: How many nucleated cells were present was estimated from reference gene primer amplification. The table came from immunoSEQ multiplex PCR; TCRdb's copy has only in-frame clones and leaves some out. V and J calls and clone size are as listed in that table; D and trimming were resolved from the DNA. The sample lists roughly 170,000 clones; 82% were seen once. This sample is drawn from a study of blood T cell repertoires in COVID-19. Study as a whole: T cells, B-cell-depleted T cells, or PBMCs supplied cDNA or gDNA.

What the recovered Cohort 3 donors had was two negative PCRs, clearance, or symptom resolution. The rearrangement joins TRBV6-5 to TRBJ1-1; TRBD1 might be the D (5 bases). This TCR was recovered from a man aged 55 to 69 who had recovered from COVID-19. The specimen sequenced was PBMCs or T cells enriched from blood (not recorded which). Here the CDR3 reads CASTRGGGTEAFF. Here the CDR3 DNA reads TGTGCCAGCACCCGCGGGGGAGGAACTGAAGCTTTCTTT.